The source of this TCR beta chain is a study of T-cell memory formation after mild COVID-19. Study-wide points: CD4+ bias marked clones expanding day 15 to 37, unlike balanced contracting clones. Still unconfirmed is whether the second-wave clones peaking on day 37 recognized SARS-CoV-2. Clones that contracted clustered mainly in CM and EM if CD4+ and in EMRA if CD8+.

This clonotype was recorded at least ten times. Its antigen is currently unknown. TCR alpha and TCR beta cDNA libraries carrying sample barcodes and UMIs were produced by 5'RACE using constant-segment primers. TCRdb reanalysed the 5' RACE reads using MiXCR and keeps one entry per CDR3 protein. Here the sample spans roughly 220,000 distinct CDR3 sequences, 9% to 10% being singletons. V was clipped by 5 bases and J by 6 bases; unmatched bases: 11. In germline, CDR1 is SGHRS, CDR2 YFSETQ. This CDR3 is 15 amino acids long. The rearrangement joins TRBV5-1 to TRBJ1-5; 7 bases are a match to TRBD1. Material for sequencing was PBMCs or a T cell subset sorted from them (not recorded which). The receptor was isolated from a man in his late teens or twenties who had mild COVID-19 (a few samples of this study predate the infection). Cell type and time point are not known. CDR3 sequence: CASSEGGGVGQPQHF. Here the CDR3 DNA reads TGCGCCAGCAGTGAAGGAGGGGGCGTGGGTCAGCCCCAGCATTTT.